The next 29 T cell receptor beta chains were all read from a single sample in a study of cytomegalovirus exposure and HLA in healthy donors. PCR employed 60 Vbeta and 13 Jbeta primers. Libraries were prepared by immunoSEQ multiplex PCR; TCRdb keeps only in-frame clonotypes and omits some of them. The sample contains some 160,000 clones, approximately 80% of which appear only once. The sequenced sample was PBMCs. Receptors originate from a woman aged 18-35 years in good health and CMV-seronegative.

This clone turned up a few times. The V and J genes are TRBV20-1 and TRBJ2-7, with TRBD2 as a possible D gene (5 bases). V gave up 5 bases and J gave up 7 bases, with 12 bases separating them. Germline CDR1 is DFQATT and CDR2 is SNEGSKA (reference sequence). This CDR3 is 11 amino acids long. This CDR3 reads CSARTADEQYF. The CDR3 DNA follows: TGCAGTGCTCGTACAGCGGATGAGCAGTACTTC.

The CDR3 protein is CASSYKDRPSGKTQYF. The CDR3 DNA is TGTGCCAGCAGTTACAAGGACAGGCCAAGCGGAAAGACCCAGTACTTC. The V call is TRBV6-5, the J call TRBJ2-5; 7 nucleotides align to TRBD1. Germline V gene sequence: CDR1 MNHEY, CDR2 SVGAGI. The CDR3 contains 16 residues. The V and J ends lost 2 bases and 6 bases, in that order; junction bases with no gene match: 12.

In regard to this clone: Other DNA sequences of this sample code for an identical CDR3. The rearrangement joins TRBV11-3 to TRBJ1-1; possible D gene TRBD1, 5 bases. The V gene's germline CDR1 is SGHNT and CDR2 YENEEA. CDR3 length: 16 amino acids. Trimming cost V 2 bases and J 6 bases, with 19 bases left between them. CDR3 protein: CASSLLGQGGSAEAFF. CDR3 sequence (DNA): TGTGCCAGCAGCTTACTGGGCCAGGGAGGCTCAGCTGAAGCTTTCTTT.

The rearrangement joins TRBV2 to TRBJ1-6, with D possibly being TRBD1 (5 bases). Germline assignment: CDR1 SNHLY and CDR2 FYNNEI. The V and J ends lost 6 bases and 7 bases respectively, with 10 bases between them. The CDR3 length is 13 residues. The CDR3 region is CASRGRENSPLHF. The CDR3 DNA reads as TGTGCCAGCAGGGGACGGGAGAATTCACCCCTCCACTTT.

The V call is TRBV5-6, the J call TRBJ2-5, with 9 bases fitting TRBD2. The CDR3 spans 16 residues. V lost 4 bases to trimming and J lost 5 bases; unmatched junction nucleotides: 12. Per germline, CDR1 SGHDT and CDR2 YYEEEE. DNA for the CDR3: TGTGCCAGCAGCGAAGGTGGCGGGGGGGCCCGGGAGACCCAGTACTTC. As protein: CASSEGGGGARETQYF.

The genes are TRBV5-1 and TRBJ2-1; 11 nucleotides align to TRBD2. The germline V gene has CDR1 SGHRS and CDR2 YFSETQ. After removal of 4 bases from V and 8 bases from J, the junction contained 5 bases not matched to a gene. The CDR3 totals 14 residues. The CDR3, as DNA: TGCGCCAGCAGCGTGACTAGCGGGGAGGATGAGCAGTTCTTC. It codes for CASSVTSGEDEQFF.

J is TRBJ1-2 and V is TRBV6-1, with D maybe TRBD1 (6 bases). Trimming took off 5 bases at V and 4 bases at J, with 17 bases between the two ends. The CDR3 runs to 15 residues. Germline values: CDR1 MNHNS, CDR2 SASEGT. CDR3 nucleotide sequence: TGTGCCAGCAGTTGGGAAACTAGGGGGAGCTATGGCTACACCTTC. Its protein is CASSWETRGSYGYTF.

This clone has more than one count but fewer than ten. V is TRBV6-1 and J is TRBJ2-7; TRBD1 matches at 11 bases. V lost 6 bases and J lost 2; bases outside the gene matches: 3. The CDR3 loop spans 14 amino acids. CDR1 MNHNS and CDR2 SASEGT come from the germline V gene. The DNA for the CDR3 is TGTGCCAGCAGCTGGGACAGGGGGACCTACGAGCAGTACTTC. Its translation: CASSWDRGTYEQYF.

The chain recombines TRBV27 with TRBJ2-1; 9 nucleotides align to TRBD1. Germline CDR1 and CDR2: MNHEY and SMNVEV (reference sequence). CDR3 length: 15 residues. Losses at the gene ends were 11 bases for V and 5 bases for J; bases not matched to a gene: 13. CDR3 in DNA: TGTGCCTGTAGACCCGACAGGGGGTTGGACAATGAGCAGTTCTTC. It specifies CACRPDRGLDNEQFF.

The rearrangement joins TRBV7-9 to TRBJ1-1; no clear D. This CDR3 is built from 14 residues. The V gene lost 2 bases and the J gene lost 1 base, with 8 bases spanning the gap. The germline CDR1 and CDR2 sequences are SEHNR and FQNEAQ (reference sequence). The chain's CDR3 is CASSLSWQNTEAFF. CDR3 coding DNA: TGTGCCAGCAGCTTATCGTGGCAGAACACTGAAGCTTTCTTT.

The genes are TRBV4-1 and TRBJ2-5, with 8 bases lining up with TRBD2. This CDR3 has 16 residues. Per germline, CDR1 MGHRA and CDR2 YSYEKL. V gave up 0 bases and J gave up 5 bases; unmatched junction bases: 8. This CDR3 is CASSQDGAGGRETQYF. As DNA, the CDR3 is TGCGCCAGCAGCCAAGATGGTGCGGGGGGAAGGGAGACCCAGTACTTC.

The chain links TRBV5-6 to TRBJ2-1, with TRBD2 identical over 11 bases. Germline CDR1 SGHDT, CDR2 YYEEEE. The CDR3 sequence is 17 residues long. V shed 4 bases and J 8 bases; nucleotides not matched to a gene: 14. The CDR3 coding sequence is TGTGCCAGCAGCATCCTGGGACTAGCGGCGCTGGCGTATGAGCAGTTCTTC. Protein: CASSILGLAALAYEQFF.

The chain joins TRBV5-1 to TRBJ2-5; D perhaps matches TRBD2 (6 bases). Trimming cost V 1 base and J 5 bases, with 9 bases left between them. CDR3 size: 13 residues. CDR1 is SGHRS, CDR2 YFSETQ, per germline. Here the CDR3 reads CASSLMEGETQYF. The CDR3 DNA is TGCGCCAGCAGCTTGATGGAGGGGGAGACCCAGTACTTC. Full variable domain (missing parts from reference TRBV5-1 and TRBJ2-5): KAGVTQTPRYLIKTRGQQVTLSCSPISGHRSVSWYQQTPGQGLQFLFEYFSETQRNKGNFPGRFSGRQFSNSRSEMNVSTLELGDSALYLCASSLMEGETQYFGPGTRLLVL.

This chain joins TRBV6-6 and TRBJ2-7; 11 bases are a match to TRBD1. The trim removed 2 bases at V and 4 bases at J, leaving 4 bases unmatched. This CDR3 is 15 amino acids long. Germline V CDR1 and CDR2: MNHNY, SVGAGI (reference sequence). The CDR3 spells CASSYLWDRGYEQYF. The CDR3 DNA is TGTGCCAGCAGTTACCTCTGGGACAGGGGGTACGAGCAGTACTTC.

The table lists this clone with a count of one. The chain recombines TRBV25-1 with TRBJ1-1; TRBD1 matches at 9 bases. Germline V CDR1 and CDR2: MGHDK, SYGVNS. The CDR3 spans 17 residues. Trimming took 2 bases from V and 9 from J; bases not matched to a gene: 16. The CDR3 spells CASSEGAGQGHNLKAFF. The CDR3 nucleotides read TGTGCCAGCAGTGAAGGGGCGGGACAGGGCCACAACCTGAAAGCTTTCTTT.

J is TRBJ1-1 and V is TRBV19; D is unclear. From germline, CDR1 is LNHDA and CDR2 SQIVND (reference sequence). There are 15 residues in the CDR3. Between the trimmed V and J ends, which lost 10 bases and 1 base, there was a span of 19 bases. The CDR3 protein is CATTHPGRTNTEAFF. DNA of the CDR3: TGTGCCACAACGCACCCCGGGAGAACGAACACTGAAGCTTTCTTT.

The CDR3 loop is CASSPSGDNLAKNIQYF. CDR3 in DNA: TGCGCCAGCAGCCCATCCGGGGACAACCTAGCCAAAAACATTCAGTACTTC. The chain uses TRBV5-1 and TRBJ2-4; D might be TRBD1 (6 bases). Germline loops: CDR1 SGHRS, CDR2 YFSETQ. The length of the CDR3 is 17 residues. V gave up 4 bases and J gave up 0 bases, with 17 bases separating them. The complete variable domain, with remaining parts taken from reference TRBV5-1 and TRBJ2-4, reads KAGVTQTPRYLIKTRGQQVTLSCSPISGHRSVSWYQQTPGQGLQFLFEYFSETQRNKGNFPGRFSGRQFSNSRSEMNVSTLELGDSALYLCASSPSGDNLAKNIQYFGAGTRLSVL.

This clone appeared a single time. The chain has TRBV28 and TRBJ1-5; D gene uncertain. The germline CDR1 and CDR2 sequences are MDHEN and SYDVKM. The length of the CDR3 is 11 residues. Trimming stripped 6 bases from V and 5 bases from J, with 5 bases between. For the CDR3, the DNA is TGTGCCAGCAGAGGAGATCAGCCCCAGCATTTT. This sequence encodes CASRGDQPQHF.

The chain links TRBV5-4 to TRBJ1-1, with D uncertain. Per germline, CDR1 SGHNT and CDR2 YYREEE (reference sequence). V was pared by 3 bases and J by 2 bases, with 14 bases between. The CDR3 has 15 residues. CDR3 residues: CASSSQTGINTEAFF. The CDR3 DNA is TGTGCCAGCAGCTCGCAGACGGGAATTAACACTGAAGCTTTCTTT. The entire variable domain, with the rest obtained from reference TRBV5-4 and TRBJ1-1, is as follows: ETGVTQSPTHLIKTRGQQVTLRCSSQSGHNTVSWYQQALGQGPQFIFQYYREEENGRGNFPPRFSGLQFPNYSSELNVNALELDDSALYLCASSSQTGINTEAFFGQGTRLTVV.

The J gene is TRBJ1-2, the V gene TRBV9; possible D gene TRBD1, 5 bases. The CDR3 is made up of 17 amino acids. Germline V gene sequence: CDR1 SGDLS, CDR2 YYNGEE. The V end lost 2 bases, the J end lost 5 bases, and 22 bases lay between the germline ends. The CDR3 reads CASSVWQSGGGGYGYTF. The CDR3 bases are TGTGCCAGCAGCGTTTGGCAATCAGGCGGCGGGGGGTATGGCTACACCTTC.

This chain joins TRBV7-9 and TRBJ1-2, with a weak D call TRBD1 (5 bases). The CDR3 contains 15 residues. V was cut by 11 bases and J by 0 bases, with 19 bases left in between. The germline gives CDR1 SEHNR, CDR2 FQNEAQ (reference sequence). The CDR3 DNA follows: TGTGCCGCCCGGGGGTTACAGGACTCTAACTATGGCTACACCTTC. Amino acids: CAARGLQDSNYGYTF.

Points on this clone: Compared with germline, one end of the junction differs, possibly owing to a read error. Other DNA sequences in this sample translate to the same CDR3. J is TRBJ1-4 and V is TRBV28; 7 bases line up with TRBD1. The V gene's germline CDR1 is MDHEN and CDR2 SYDVKM. This CDR3 is 14 amino acids long. Written as DNA, the CDR3 is TGTGCCAGCAGCTGGGGGCCAGGGGGTGGGGAACTATTTTTT. Its protein product is CASSWGPGGGELFF.

This chain links TRBV28 with TRBJ1-2, with 8 nucleotides matching TRBD1. CDR1 MDHEN and CDR2 SYDVKM come from the germline V gene. The CDR3 extends over 18 amino acids. V lost 5 bases, J lost 5 bases, and 19 bases stayed unmatched. The CDR3 spells CASSPGTGSGGTLYGYTF. In nucleotides, the CDR3 is TGTGCCAGCAGTCCAGGGACAGGCTCCGGGGGGACTTTGTATGGCTACACCTTC.

V gene TRBV19 combines with J gene TRBJ1-1; the D gene is possibly TRBD1 (5 bases). Germline V CDR1 and CDR2: LNHDA, SQIVND (reference sequence). Trimming pared 6 bases from V and 0 bases from J, leaving 14 bases between. The CDR3 length is 15 residues. CDR3 DNA sequence: TGTGCCAGTAGCATGGGGCGGGGGATGAACACTGAAGCTTTCTTT. Translating it yields CASSMGRGMNTEAFF.

V gene TRBV27 combines with J gene TRBJ1-2; TRBD1 agrees at 7 bases. Trimming at V came to 2 bases and at J to 4 bases, leaving 4 bases not matched to a gene. Germline-derived CDR1 and CDR2 are MNHEY and SMNVEV (reference sequence). This CDR3 has 14 amino acids. In DNA form, the CDR3 reads TGTGCCAGCAGTTTAAAGGGGGCTAGCTATGGCTACACCTTC. Amino acid sequence: CASSLKGASYGYTF.

This clone was observed a few times. J is TRBJ1-1 and V is TRBV7-9, with 7 bases matching TRBD1. Trimming at V came to 5 bases and at J to 11 bases, leaving 11 bases not matched to a gene. Germline CDR1 is SEHNR and CDR2 is FQNEAQ (reference sequence). The CDR3 extends over 13 amino acids. CDR3 amino acids: CASSLTGLNSAFF. The CDR3 DNA is TGTGCCAGCAGCCTGACAGGGTTAAACAGTGCTTTCTTT.

V is TRBV5-1 and J is TRBJ1-6; 8 nucleotides align to TRBD1. With V trimmed by 4 bases and J by 7 bases, 7 bases remained unmatched. CDR1 and CDR2 (germline): SGHRS, YFSETQ. This CDR3 spans 15 amino acids. The chain's CDR3 is CASSPQGAENSPLHF. The CDR3 DNA reads TGCGCCAGCAGCCCGCAGGGGGCGGAGAATTCACCCCTCCACTTT.

CDR3 in DNA: TGTGCCAGCAGCGTAGCTACAGGGGGGCCCTACGAGCAGTACTTC. It specifies CASSVATGGPYEQYF. This chain links TRBV9 with TRBJ2-7; 8 bases are shared with TRBD1. There are 15 residues in the CDR3. Germline V lookup: CDR1 SGDLS, CDR2 YYNGEE. V shed 0 bases, J shed 2 bases, and the junction held 4 bases outside the gene matches.

The rearrangement links TRBV5-8 to TRBJ1-2, with a possible D match to TRBD1 (6 bases). The CDR3 runs 17 residues. From germline, CDR1 is SGHTS and CDR2 YDEGEE. Trimming pared 0 bases from V and 4 bases from J, leaving 19 bases between. The CDR3 region has the DNA TGTGCCAGCAGCTTGGCTTATAGGGGGAGCGGGGCCTATGGCTACACCTTC. It encodes CASSLAYRGSGAYGYTF. Full variable domain (missing parts from reference TRBV5-8 and TRBJ1-2): EAGVTQSPTHLIKTRGQQATLRCSPISGHTSVYWYQQALGLGLQFLLWYDEGEERNRGNFPPRFSGRQFPNYSSELNVNALELEDSALYLCASSLAYRGSGAYGYTFGSGTRLTVV.